One TCR beta chain is described in this entry. Its antigen remains unidentified. The data were produced by immunoSEQ multiplex PCR, yet TCRdb's version contains in-frame clones alone and is incomplete. The data show millions of clones, 85% to 95% seen once. This sample was included in a study of shared clonotypes between healthy human individuals. Findings and limits, study-wide: Clonotype sharing among the donors was expected to vary with sequencing depth. What naive subsets generally showed was a larger estimated richness than memory subsets showed. Sorted-subset sequencing was shown by rarefaction to be incomplete despite large depth.

CDR1 and CDR2 from the germline V gene are MNHNS and SASEGT. The V and J ends lost 0 bases and 1 base respectively, with 13 bases between them. CDR3 length: 17 residues. The specimen sequenced was naive CD4+ T cells sorted from blood. The subset denotes: CD45RA+ positively selected. This receptor was obtained from a man aged 18 to 29 in good health. The V call is TRBV6-1, the J call TRBJ2-1; D remains unclear. CDR3 DNA: TGTGCCAGCAGTGAAGCGTTAGCCCTCCCATCCTACAATGAGCAGTTCTTC. This sequence encodes CASSEALALPSYNEQFF.